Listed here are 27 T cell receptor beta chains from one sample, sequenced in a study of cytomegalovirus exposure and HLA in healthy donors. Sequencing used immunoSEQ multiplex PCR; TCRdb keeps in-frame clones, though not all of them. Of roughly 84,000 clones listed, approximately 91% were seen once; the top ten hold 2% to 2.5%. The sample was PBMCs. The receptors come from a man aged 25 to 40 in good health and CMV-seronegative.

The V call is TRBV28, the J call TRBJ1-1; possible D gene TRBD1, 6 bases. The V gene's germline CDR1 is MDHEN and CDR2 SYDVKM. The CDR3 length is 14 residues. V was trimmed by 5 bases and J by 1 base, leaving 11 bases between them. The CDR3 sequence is CASSSSTGNTEAFF. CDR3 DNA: TGTGCCAGCAGTAGCTCGACAGGGAACACTGAAGCTTTCTTT.

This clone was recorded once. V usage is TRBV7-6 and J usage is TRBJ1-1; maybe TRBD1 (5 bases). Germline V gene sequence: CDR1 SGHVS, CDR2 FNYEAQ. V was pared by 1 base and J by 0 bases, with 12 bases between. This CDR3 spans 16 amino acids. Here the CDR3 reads CASSLDGEGMNTEAFF. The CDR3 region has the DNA TGTGCCAGCAGCTTAGATGGGGAGGGGATGAACACTGAAGCTTTCTTT.

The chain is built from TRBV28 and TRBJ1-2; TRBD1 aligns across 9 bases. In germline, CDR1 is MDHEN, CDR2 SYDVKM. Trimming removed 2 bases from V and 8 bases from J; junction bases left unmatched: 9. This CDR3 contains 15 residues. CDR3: CASSLALRDRDGYTF. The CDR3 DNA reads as TGTGCCAGCAGTTTAGCCCTCCGGGACAGGGACGGCTACACCTTC.

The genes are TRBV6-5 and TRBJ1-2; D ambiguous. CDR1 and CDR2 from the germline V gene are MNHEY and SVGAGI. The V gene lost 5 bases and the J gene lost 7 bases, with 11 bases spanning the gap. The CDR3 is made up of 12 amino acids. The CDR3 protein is CASSGRTAGYTF. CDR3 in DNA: TGTGCCAGCAGTGGTCGAACAGCTGGCTACACCTTC.

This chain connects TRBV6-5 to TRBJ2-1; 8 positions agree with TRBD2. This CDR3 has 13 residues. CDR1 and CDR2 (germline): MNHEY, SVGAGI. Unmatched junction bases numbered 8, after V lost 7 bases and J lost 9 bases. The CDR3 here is CASKKREYGEQFF. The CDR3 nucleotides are TGTGCCAGCAAGAAGCGGGAGTATGGTGAGCAGTTCTTC.

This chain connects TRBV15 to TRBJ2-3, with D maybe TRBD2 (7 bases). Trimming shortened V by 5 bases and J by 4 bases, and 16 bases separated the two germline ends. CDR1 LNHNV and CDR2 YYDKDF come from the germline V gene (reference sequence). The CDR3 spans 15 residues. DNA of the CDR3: TGTGCCACCAGCTGGGGCGGGGGCCCCGCAGATACGCAGTATTTT. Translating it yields CATSWGGGPADTQYF.

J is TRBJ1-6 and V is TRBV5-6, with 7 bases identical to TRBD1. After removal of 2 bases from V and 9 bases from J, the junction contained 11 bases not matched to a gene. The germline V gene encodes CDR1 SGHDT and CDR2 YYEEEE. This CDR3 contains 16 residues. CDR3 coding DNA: TGTGCCAGCAGCTTACCTCCCACAGGGGAAGGTTCACCCCTCCACTTT. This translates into CASSLPPTGEGSPLHF.

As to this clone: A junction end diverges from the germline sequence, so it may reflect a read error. CDR3 in DNA: TGTGCCGGGGGGGGAACGGACGCAAGGCTACTATTT. Translating it yields CAGGGTDARLLF. The chain links TRBV11-2 to TRBJ1-1, with D perhaps TRBD1 (5 bases). From germline, CDR1 is SGHAT and CDR2 FQNNGV. CDR3 length equals 12 residues.

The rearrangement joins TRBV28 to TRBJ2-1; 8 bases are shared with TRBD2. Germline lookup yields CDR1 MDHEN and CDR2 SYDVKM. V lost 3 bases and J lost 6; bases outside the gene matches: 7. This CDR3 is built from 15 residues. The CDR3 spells CASSFHREGSNEQFF. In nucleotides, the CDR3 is TGTGCCAGCAGTTTTCATCGGGAGGGTAGCAATGAGCAGTTCTTC.

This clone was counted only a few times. The CDR3 DNA reads as TGTGCCAGCAGCGAACTTGGACTAGTTTCCTACGAGCAGTACTTC. The encoded protein is CASSELGLVSYEQYF. The rearrangement uses TRBV2 and TRBJ2-7; 7 nucleotides match TRBD2. The CDR3 contains 15 residues. Germline V gene data show CDR1 as SNHLY and CDR2 as FYNNEI. After removal of 6 bases from V and 1 base from J, the junction contained 9 bases not matched to a gene.

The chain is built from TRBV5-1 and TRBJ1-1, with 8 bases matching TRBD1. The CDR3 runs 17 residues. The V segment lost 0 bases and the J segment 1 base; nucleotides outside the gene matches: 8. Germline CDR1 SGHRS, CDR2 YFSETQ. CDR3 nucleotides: TGCGCCAGCAGCTTGGGTGGCAGGGGGCCGGAGAACACTGAAGCTTTCTTT. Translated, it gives CASSLGGRGPENTEAFF.

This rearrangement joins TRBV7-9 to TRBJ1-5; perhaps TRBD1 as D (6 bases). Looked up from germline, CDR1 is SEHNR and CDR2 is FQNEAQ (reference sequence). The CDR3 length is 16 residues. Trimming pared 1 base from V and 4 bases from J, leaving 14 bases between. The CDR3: CASSLESGHPNQPQHF. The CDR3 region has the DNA TGTGCCAGCAGCTTAGAATCGGGACACCCTAATCAGCCCCAGCATTTT. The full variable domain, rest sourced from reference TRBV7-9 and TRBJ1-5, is DTGVSQNPRHKITKRGQNVTFRCDPISEHNRLYWYRQTLGQGPEFLTYFQNEAQLEKSRLLSDRFSAERPKGSFSTLEIQRTEQGDSAMYLCASSLESGHPNQPQHFGDGTRLSIL.

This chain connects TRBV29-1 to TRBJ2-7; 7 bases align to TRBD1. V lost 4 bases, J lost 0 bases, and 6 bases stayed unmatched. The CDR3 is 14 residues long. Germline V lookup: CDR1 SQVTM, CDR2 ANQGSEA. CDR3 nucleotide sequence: TGCAGCGTTGGGGGGACAGCGAGCTCCTACGAGCAGTACTTC. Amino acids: CSVGGTASSYEQYF.

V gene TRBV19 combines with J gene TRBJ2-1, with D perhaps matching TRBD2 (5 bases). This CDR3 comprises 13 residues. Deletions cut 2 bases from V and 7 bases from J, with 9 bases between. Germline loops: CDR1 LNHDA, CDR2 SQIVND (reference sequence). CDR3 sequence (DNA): TGTGCCAGTAGTATACGGACTGGGAATGAGCAGTTCTTC. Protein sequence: CASSIRTGNEQFF.

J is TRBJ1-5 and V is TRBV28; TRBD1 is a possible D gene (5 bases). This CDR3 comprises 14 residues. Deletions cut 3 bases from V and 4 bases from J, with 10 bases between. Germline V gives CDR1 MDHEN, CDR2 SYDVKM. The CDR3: CASSFVEGNQPQHF. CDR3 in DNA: TGTGCCAGCAGTTTTGTGGAGGGGAATCAGCCCCAGCATTTT.

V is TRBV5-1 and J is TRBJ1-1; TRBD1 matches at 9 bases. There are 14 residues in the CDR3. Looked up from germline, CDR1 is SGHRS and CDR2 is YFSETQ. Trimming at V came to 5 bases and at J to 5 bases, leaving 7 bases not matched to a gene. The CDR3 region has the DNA TGCGCCAGCAGTCCCACAGGGGGCGGGACTGAAGCTTTCTTT. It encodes CASSPTGGGTEAFF.

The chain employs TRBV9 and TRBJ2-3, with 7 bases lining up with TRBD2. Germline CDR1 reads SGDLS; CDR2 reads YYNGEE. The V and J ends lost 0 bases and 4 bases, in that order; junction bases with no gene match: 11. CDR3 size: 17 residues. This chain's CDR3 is CASSVESLSGISDTQYF. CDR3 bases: TGTGCCAGCAGCGTAGAGTCTTTGAGCGGGATTTCAGATACGCAGTATTTT.

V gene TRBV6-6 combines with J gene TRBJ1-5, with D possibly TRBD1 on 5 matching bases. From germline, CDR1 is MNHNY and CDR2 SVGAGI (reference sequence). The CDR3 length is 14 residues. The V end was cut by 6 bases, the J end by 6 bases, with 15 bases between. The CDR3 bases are TGTGCCAGCAGCCCCGACAGTTACGGTCAGCCCCAGCATTTT. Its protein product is CASSPDSYGQPQHF.

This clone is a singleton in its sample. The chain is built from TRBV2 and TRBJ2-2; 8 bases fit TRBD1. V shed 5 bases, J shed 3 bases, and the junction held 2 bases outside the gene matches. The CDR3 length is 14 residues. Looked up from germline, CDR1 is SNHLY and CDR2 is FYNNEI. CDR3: CASSQGAYTGELFF. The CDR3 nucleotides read TGTGCCAGCAGTCAGGGGGCTTACACCGGGGAGCTGTTTTTT.

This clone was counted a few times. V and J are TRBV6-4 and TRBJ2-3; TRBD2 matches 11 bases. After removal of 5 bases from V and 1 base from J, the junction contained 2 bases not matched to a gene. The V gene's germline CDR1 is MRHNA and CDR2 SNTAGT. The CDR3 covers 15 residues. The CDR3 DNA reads TGTGCCAGCAGTAAGACTAGCGGGGGCACAGATACGCAGTATTTT. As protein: CASSKTSGGTDTQYF.

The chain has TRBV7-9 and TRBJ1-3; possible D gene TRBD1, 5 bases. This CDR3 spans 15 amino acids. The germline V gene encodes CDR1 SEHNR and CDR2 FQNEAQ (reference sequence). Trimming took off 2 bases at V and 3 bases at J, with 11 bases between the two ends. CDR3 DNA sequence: TGTGCCAGCAGCTTACAAGGGGAGGATGGAAACACCATATATTTT. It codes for CASSLQGEDGNTIYF.

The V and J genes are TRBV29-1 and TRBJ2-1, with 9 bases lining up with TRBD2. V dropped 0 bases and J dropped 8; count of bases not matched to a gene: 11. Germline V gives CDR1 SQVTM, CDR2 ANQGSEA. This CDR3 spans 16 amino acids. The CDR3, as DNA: TGCAGCGTTGAAGAACCGCTACCAATAGCGGGAGATGAGCAGTTCTTC. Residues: CSVEEPLPIAGDEQFF.

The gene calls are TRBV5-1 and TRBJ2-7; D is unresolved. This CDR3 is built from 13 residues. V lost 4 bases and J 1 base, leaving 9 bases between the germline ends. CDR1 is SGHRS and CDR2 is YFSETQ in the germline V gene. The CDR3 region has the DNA TGCGCCAGCAGCGCAGGAATGTCCTACGAGCAGTACTTC. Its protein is CASSAGMSYEQYF.

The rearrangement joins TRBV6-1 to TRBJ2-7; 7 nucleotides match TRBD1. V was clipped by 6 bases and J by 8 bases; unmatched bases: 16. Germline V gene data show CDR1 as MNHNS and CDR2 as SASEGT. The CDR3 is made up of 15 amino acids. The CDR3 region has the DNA TGTGCCAGCAGCGGATACGACGGGACAGACAAGAAGCAGTACTTC. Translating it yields CASSGYDGTDKKQYF.

CDR3 loop: CASSLVLRGNQPQHF. For the CDR3, the DNA is TGTGCCAGCAGTTTAGTTCTCAGGGGAAATCAGCCCCAGCATTTT. V and J are TRBV28 and TRBJ1-5; possible D gene TRBD1, 6 bases. The CDR3 runs to 15 residues. Trimming stripped 2 bases from V and 4 bases from J, with 12 bases between. The germline gives CDR1 MDHEN, CDR2 SYDVKM. Based on the CDR3 plus reference TRBV28 and TRBJ1-5, the full variable domain is DVKVTQSSRYLVKRTGEKVFLECVQDMDHENMFWYRQDPGLGLRLIYFSYDVKMKEKGDIPEGYSVSREKKERFSLILESASTNQTSMYLCASSLVLRGNQPQHFGDGTRLSIL.

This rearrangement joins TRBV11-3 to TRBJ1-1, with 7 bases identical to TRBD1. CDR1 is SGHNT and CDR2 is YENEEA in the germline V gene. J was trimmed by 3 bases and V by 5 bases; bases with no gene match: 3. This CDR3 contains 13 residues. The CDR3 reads CASSGTGDTEAFF. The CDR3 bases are TGTGCCAGCAGCGGCACAGGGGACACTGAAGCTTTCTTT.

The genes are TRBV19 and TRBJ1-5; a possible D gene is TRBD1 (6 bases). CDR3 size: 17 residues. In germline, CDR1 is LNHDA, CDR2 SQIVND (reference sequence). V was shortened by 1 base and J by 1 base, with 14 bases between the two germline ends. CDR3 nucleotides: TGTGCCAGTAGTATAGTCGGGACACCCCGCAGCAATCAGCCCCAGCATTTT. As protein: CASSIVGTPRSNQPQHF.